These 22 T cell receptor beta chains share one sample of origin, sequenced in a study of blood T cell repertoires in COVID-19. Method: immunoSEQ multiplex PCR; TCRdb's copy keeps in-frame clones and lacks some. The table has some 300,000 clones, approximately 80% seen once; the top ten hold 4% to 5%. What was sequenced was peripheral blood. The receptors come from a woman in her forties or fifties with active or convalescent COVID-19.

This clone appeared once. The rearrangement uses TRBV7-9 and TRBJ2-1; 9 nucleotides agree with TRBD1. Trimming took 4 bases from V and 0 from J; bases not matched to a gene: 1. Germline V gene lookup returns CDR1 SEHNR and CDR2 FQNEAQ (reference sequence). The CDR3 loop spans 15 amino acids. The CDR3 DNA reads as TGTGCCAGCAGCTGGGGACAGGGCTCCTACAATGAGCAGTTCTTC. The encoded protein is CASSWGQGSYNEQFF.

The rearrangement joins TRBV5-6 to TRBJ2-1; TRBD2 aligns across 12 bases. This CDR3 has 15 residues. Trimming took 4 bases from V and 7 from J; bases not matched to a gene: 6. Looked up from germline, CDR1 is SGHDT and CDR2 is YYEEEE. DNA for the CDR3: TGTGCCAGCAGCCCCACCGGGACTAGCGGGAATGAGCAGTTCTTC. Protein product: CASSPTGTSGNEQFF.

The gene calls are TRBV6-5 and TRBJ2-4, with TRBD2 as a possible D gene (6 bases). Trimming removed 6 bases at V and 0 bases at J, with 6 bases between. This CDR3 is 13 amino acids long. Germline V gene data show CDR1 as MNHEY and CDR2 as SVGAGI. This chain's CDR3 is CASRGLAKNIQYF. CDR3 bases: TGTGCCAGCAGGGGACTAGCCAAAAACATTCAGTACTTC.

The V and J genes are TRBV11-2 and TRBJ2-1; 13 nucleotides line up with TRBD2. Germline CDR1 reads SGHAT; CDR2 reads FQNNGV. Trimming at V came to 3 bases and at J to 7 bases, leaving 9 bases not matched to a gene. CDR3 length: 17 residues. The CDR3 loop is CASSFTSGRALLNEQFF. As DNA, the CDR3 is TGTGCCAGCAGCTTTACTAGCGGGAGGGCCCTTTTGAATGAGCAGTTCTTC.

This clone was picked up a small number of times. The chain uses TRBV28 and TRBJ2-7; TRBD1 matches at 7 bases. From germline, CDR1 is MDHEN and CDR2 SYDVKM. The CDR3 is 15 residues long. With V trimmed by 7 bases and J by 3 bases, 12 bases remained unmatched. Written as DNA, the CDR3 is TGTGCCAGCACGCCCCCGGGGACAGCACTCTACGAGCAGTACTTC. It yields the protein CASTPPGTALYEQYF.

CDR3 residues: CSSLSPGTGEQYF. For the CDR3, the DNA is TGCAGTTCACTAAGTCCCGGGACAGGGGAGCAGTACTTC. This chain uses TRBV29-1 with TRBJ2-7; 9 bases are shared with TRBD1. The germline V gene encodes CDR1 SQVTM and CDR2 ANQGSEA. CDR3 size: 13 residues.

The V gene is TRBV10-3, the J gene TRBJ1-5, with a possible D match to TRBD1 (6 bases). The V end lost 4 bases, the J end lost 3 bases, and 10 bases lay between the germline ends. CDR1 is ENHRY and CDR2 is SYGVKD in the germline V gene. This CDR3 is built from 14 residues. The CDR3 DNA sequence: TGTGCCATCAGTGTACAGGGTGCCAATCAGCCCCAGCATTTT. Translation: CAISVQGANQPQHF.

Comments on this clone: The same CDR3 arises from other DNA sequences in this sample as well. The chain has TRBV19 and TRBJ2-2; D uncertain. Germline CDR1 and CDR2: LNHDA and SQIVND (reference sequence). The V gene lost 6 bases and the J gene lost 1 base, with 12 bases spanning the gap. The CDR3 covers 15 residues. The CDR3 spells CASSPRRGNTGELFF. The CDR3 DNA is TGTGCCAGTAGCCCCCGGCGCGGGAACACCGGGGAGCTGTTTTTT.

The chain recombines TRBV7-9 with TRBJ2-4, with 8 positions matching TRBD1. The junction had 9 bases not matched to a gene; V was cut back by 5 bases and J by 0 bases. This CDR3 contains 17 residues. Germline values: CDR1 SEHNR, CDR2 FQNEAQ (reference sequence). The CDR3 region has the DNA TGTGCCAGCAGCCCAGACAGGACAGGGCGAGCCAAAAACATTCAGTACTTC. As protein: CASSPDRTGRAKNIQYF.

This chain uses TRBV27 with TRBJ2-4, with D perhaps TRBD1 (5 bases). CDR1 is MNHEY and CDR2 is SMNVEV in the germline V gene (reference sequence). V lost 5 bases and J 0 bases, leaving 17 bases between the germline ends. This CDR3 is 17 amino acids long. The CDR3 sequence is CASSPRPDRLAKNIQYF. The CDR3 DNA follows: TGTGCCAGCAGTCCGAGACCAGACAGATTAGCCAAAAACATTCAGTACTTC.

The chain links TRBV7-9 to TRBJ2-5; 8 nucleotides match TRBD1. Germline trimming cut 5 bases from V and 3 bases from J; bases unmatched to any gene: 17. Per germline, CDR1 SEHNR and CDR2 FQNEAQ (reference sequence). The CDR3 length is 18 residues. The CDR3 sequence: CASSRRPRQGPLKETQYF. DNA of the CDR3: TGTGCCAGCAGCCGTAGACCCAGACAGGGGCCGTTGAAAGAGACCCAGTACTTC.

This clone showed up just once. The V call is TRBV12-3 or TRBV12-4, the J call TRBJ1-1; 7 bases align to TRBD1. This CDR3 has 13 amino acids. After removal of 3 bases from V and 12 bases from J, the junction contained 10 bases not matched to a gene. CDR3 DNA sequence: TGTGCCAGCAGTTTTGACAGGGCCAGTGGAACTTTCTTT. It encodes CASSFDRASGTFF.

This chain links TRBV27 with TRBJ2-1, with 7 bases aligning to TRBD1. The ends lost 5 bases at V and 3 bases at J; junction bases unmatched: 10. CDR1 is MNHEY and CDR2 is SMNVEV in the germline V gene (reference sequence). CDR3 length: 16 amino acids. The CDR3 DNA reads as TGTGCCAGCAGTCGCAAAGGGAACAGGGGCTACAATGAGCAGTTCTTC. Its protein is CASSRKGNRGYNEQFF.

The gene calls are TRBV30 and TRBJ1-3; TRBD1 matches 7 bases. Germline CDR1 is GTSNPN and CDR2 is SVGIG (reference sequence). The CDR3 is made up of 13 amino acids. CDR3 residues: CGSGQRPGDTIYF. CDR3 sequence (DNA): TGTGGCTCGGGACAGCGTCCCGGGGACACCATATATTTT.

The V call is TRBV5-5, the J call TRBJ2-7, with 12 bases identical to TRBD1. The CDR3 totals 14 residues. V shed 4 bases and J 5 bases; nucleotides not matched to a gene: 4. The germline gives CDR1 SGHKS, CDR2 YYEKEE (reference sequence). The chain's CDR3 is CASSQGTGGDEQYF. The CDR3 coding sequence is TGTGCCAGCAGCCAAGGGACAGGGGGCGACGAGCAGTACTTC.

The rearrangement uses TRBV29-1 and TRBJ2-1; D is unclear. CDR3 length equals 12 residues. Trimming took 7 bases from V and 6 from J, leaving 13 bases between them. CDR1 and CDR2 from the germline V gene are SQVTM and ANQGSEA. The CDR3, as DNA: TGCAGCGCCAAAAACAGAGTCAATGAGCAGTTCTTC. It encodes CSAKNRVNEQFF.

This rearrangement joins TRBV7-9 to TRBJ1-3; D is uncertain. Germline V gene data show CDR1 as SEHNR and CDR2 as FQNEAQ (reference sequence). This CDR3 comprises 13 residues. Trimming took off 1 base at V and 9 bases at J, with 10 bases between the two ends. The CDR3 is CASSLDGLITIYF. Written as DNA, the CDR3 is TGTGCCAGCAGCTTAGATGGTCTAATCACCATATATTTT.

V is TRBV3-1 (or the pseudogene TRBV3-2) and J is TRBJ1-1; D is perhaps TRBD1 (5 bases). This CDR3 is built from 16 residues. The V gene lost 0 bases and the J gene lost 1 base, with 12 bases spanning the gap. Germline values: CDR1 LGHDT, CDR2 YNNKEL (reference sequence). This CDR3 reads CASSQDLGAPNTEAFF. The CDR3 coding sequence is TGTGCCAGCAGCCAAGACTTAGGGGCCCCGAACACTGAAGCTTTCTTT.

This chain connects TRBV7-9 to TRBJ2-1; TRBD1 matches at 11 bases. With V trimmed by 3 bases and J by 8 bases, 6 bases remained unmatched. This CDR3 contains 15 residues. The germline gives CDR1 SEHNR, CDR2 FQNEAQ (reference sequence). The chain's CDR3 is CASSFPGQGGDEQFF. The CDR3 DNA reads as TGTGCCAGCAGCTTCCCGGGACAGGGGGGCGATGAGCAGTTCTTC.

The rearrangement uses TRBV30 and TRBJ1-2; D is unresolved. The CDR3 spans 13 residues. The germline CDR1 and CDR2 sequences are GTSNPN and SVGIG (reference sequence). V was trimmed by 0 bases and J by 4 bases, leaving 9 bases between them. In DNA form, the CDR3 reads TGTGCCTGGAGTGTACAATCGGGCTATGGCTACACCTTC. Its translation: CAWSVQSGYGYTF.

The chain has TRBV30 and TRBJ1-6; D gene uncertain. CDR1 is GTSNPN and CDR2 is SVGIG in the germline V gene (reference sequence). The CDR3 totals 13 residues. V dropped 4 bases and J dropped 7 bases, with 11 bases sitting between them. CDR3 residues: CAWKEQQNSPLHF. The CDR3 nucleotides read TGTGCCTGGAAGGAACAGCAAAATTCACCCCTCCACTTT. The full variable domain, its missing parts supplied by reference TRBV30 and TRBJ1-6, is SQTIHQWPATLVQPVGSPLSLECTVEGTSNPNLYWYRQAAGRGLQLLFYSVGIGQISSEVPQNLSASRPQDRQFILSSKKLLLSDSGFYLCAWKEQQNSPLHFGNGTRLTVT.

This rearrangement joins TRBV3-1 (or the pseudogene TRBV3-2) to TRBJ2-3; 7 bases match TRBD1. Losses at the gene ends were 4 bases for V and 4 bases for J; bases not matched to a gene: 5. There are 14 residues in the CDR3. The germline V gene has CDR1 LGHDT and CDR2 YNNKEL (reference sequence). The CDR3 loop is CASSRAGGADTQYF. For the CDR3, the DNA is TGTGCCAGCAGCCGGGCAGGGGGTGCAGATACGCAGTATTTT.